Described below is a single TCR beta chain sequence and its context. This record comes from a study of Ad26.COV2.S vaccination and SARS-CoV-2 variants. At the level of the study: Enrolled in COV1001, the donor was in the Ad26.COV2.S trial arm, which received the vaccine.

As to treatment: roughly 19 received Ad26.COV2.S at low or high dose, single or two shots; roughly 5 received placebo; per-sample allocation not given. Vaccine and placebo recipients were sampled on day 63 after the first injection. Only in-frame clones appear in the TCRdb table, and some are missing; sequencing was by immunoSEQ multiplex PCR. The repertoire holds about 350,000 clones, with about 88% as singletons. Germline V CDR1 and CDR2: SGHTA, FQGNSA. The CDR3 covers 15 residues. Trimming cost V 5 bases and J 2 bases, with 16 bases left between them. The V call is TRBV7-2, the J call TRBJ2-7, with D perhaps matching TRBD1 or TRBD2 (5 bases each). This clonotype was sampled from a person aged 18 to 59 who received the Ad26.COV2.S COVID-19 vaccine or a placebo. This specimen consisted of peripheral blood, obtained in a trial of Ad26.COV2.S vaccine versus placebo. The CDR3 loop is CASSPLLGAAYEQYF. CDR3 DNA: TGTGCCAGCAGCCCCCTCCTCGGGGCCGCCTACGAGCAGTACTTC.